Included here is one TCR beta chain sequence, with context. Its antigen remains undetermined. No base qualities exist here, and no much larger clone lies one base off it. This sample was included in a study of shared clonotypes between healthy human individuals (dated by TCRdb to 2020 to 2022). Turning to the overall study: Two women and a few men aged 18 to 49 years were included in the cohort. Per donor, leukapheresis produced somewhere between about 0.94 and 8.9 billion PBMCs. Libraries were prepared and TCR repertoires were sequenced by different laboratories using diverse techniques, in order to increase sequencing depth and limit assay-specific biases. Blood TCR repertoires of a handful of healthy adults were deeply sequenced to estimate repertoire size and the extent of clonotype sharing between individuals. For each donor, CD4 naive and CD4 memory were each run on three plates, CD8 naive on two plates, and CD8 memory on one plate.

The CDR3 spans 18 residues, from the cysteine through the phenylalanine. Of the read, only the CDR3 DNA is kept; its 54 bases are in frame from base 1. V lost 3 bases and J lost 2 bases, and the count of bases not matched to a germline gene is 15. The germline V gene gives CDR1 as SGDLS and CDR2 as YYNGEE. Overall study results and their limits: Sampling was limited to blood, and TCR repertoires in tissue likely differ from TCR repertoires in blood. Incomplete sequencing was indicated by rarefaction of sorted-subset datasets, despite the large sequencing depth. Sharing across a few donors was observed for approximately 5% of naive CD4, 3.5% of naive CD8, about 2.3% of memory CD4, and around 0.42% of memory CD8 clonotypes. Naive subsets generally had larger estimated clonotype richness than memory subsets did. Pairwise subsampling indicated that sequencing depth was expected to affect the degree of clonotype sharing among donors. Because the study included only a small number of donors, the genetic and exposure-history diversity represented was limited. Higher generation probabilities were observed for clonotypes shared by all four sorted-subset donors than for non-shared clonotypes.

CD8 naive samples were obtained by positive selection for CCR7 among CD45RO-negative cells, yielding a CD45RA+CCR7+ population from which TemRA cells were excluded. The donors were healthy, HIV-negative adults who had no recently reported acute infections or vaccinations. Every donor was a Caucasian adult residing in Nashville, Tennessee, USA. Blood was obtained by leukapheresis, after which PBMCs were separated by Ficoll-Histopaque density gradient centrifugation and cryopreserved in liquid nitrogen vapor phase. Analytical flow cytometry was used to check the purity and quantity of every magnetically sorted T cell population. Genomic DNA was isolated from every sorted fraction and measured by UV absorbance on a Nanodrop 2000c. Using the deep immunoSEQ assay, multiplex PCR amplified TCR CDR3 regions from genomic DNA. Extracted genomic DNA from each cell subset was distributed evenly across all wells of several immunoSEQ 96-well plates, and each plate was treated as a replicate. Each replicate PCR for sorted subsets received about 220 ng genomic DNA, equal to roughly 30,000 T cell genomes. Purified libraries were quantified with a Qubit 3.0 fluorometer, sized on a Bioanalyzer 2100, and re-quantified with the KAPA Library Quantification kit. Every immunoSEQ 96-well plate was sequenced on a dedicated single-read 150-cycle Illumina NextSeq 550 flow cell. In the source study's methods: Because the immunoSEQ output held only junctional sequences and lacked quality scores, the filtering could not match the filtering applied to full-length reads. To assign V/J genes and CDR3, sequences were annotated against IMGT germline references using PyIR, a Python wrapper for IgBLAST v1.9. Reads were filtered out if the reads had weak V/J assignments (E-value above 1e-6), no CDR3, stop codons, out-of-frame junctions, or ambiguous translated residues. V3J clonotypes were defined by identical inferred V gene, J gene, and CDR3 amino acid sequence. The percentage overlap between two repertoires was calculated by dividing the number of shared unique clonotypes by the size of the smaller repertoire. Repertoire richness was assessed with RTK rarefaction, the Chao1 estimator, and Recon v2.1 estimates of unobserved clonotypes. OLGA was used to compute generation probabilities for all TCRbeta clonotypes that the gDNA method yielded from a few donors. TCRdb took this table from immuneACCESS and kept in-frame rearrangements with V and J called. Such tables lack part of the clones; where checked against another copy, unresolved V genes explain under half of the gap, and the rest is unexplained. V, J and clone size were drawn from that table, and D and trimming were deduced from the DNA. The sample profile shows about 2.2 million clones; 93% of them were found once. The leading ten clones occupy about 1.6% of the sample.

This chain is built from TRBV9 and TRBJ2-3, and TRBD2 aligns with 7 junction nucleotides. The sequencing input was naive CD8+ T cells from PBMCs. The cell subset or site label, read with the paper, signifies: CD45RA+CCR7+. This TCR was sampled from a man between 18 and 29 years old in good health. Some clones in this sample may be carry-over from other donors' samples. The nucleotide sequence reads as follows: TGTGCCAGCAGCGCGCCGATACTAGCGAGCCCCGTCACAGATACGCAGTATTTT. Translation gives CASSAPILASPVTDTQYF.